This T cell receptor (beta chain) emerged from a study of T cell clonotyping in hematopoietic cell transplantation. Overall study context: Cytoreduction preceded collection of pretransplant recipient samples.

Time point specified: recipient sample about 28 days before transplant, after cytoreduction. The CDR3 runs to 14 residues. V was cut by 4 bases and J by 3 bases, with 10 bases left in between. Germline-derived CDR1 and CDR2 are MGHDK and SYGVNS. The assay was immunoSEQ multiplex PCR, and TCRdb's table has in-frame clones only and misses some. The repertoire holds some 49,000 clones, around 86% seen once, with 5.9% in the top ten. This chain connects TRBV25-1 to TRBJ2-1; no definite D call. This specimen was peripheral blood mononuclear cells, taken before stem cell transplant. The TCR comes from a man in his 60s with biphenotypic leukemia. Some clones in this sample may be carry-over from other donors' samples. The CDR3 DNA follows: TGTGCCAGCAGTGTATCGGAGAGCTACAATGAGCAGTTCTTC. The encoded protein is CASSVSESYNEQFF.